This T cell receptor (beta chain) is from a study of shared T cell receptors in the human thymus. TCRdb's table, derived via immunoSEQ multiplex PCR, lists solely in-frame clones and lacks some. The sample gives some 760,000 clones, 70% to 90% of which show up once; roughly 0.01% is in the top ten. Between the trimmed V and J ends, which lost 2 bases and 7 bases, there was a span of 17 bases. This CDR3 contains 15 residues. CDR1 is ENHRY and CDR2 is SYGVKD in the germline V gene. This clone appeared a few times. The same sample was also studied in work on human thymus T cells. That paper adds: The donors were infants in Finland with congenital heart defects, otherwise immunologically healthy. Resected material from corrective heart surgery provided the thymus tissue analysed. V and J genes seemed to be used with bias in thymic and blood repertoires. Thymic repertoires of unrelated individuals were reported in related research to overlap highly.

The chain recombines TRBV10-3 with TRBJ1-2; no clear D gene. The clonotype originates from a girl less than two years old with a congenital heart defect. Sequenced sample: thymocytes. CDR3: CAISEEDFLGPGYTF. The CDR3 DNA reads as TGTGCCATCAGTGAGGAGGACTTCCTCGGGCCTGGCTACACCTTC.